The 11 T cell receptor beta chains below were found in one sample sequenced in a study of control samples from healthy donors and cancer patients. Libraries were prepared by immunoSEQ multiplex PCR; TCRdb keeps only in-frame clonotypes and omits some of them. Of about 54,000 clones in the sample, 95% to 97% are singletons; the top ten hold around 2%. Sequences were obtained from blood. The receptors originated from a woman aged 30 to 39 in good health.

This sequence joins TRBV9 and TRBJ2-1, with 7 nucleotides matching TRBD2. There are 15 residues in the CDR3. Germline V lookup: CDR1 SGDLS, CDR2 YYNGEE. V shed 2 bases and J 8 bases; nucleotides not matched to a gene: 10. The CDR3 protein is CASSVGSPGGDEQFF. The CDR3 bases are TGTGCCAGCAGCGTTGGTAGCCCGGGAGGCGATGAGCAGTTCTTC. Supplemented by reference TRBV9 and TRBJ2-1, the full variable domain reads DSGVTQTPKHLITATGQRVTLRCSPRSGDLSVYWYQQSLDQGLQFLIQYYNGEERAKGNILERFSAQQFPDLHSELNLSSLELGDSALYFCASSVGSPGGDEQFFGPGTRLTVL.

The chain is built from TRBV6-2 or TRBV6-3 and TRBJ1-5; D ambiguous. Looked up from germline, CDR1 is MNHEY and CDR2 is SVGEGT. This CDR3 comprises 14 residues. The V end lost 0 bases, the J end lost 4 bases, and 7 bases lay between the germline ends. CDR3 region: CASSYSGGNQPQHF. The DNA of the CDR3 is TGTGCCAGCAGTTACTCGGGAGGGAATCAGCCCCAGCATTTT.

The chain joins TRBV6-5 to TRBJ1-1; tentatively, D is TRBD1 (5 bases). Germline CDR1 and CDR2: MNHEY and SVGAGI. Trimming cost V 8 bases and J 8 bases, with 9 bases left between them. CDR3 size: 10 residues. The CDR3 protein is CASGRTEAFF. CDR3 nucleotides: TGTGCCAGCGGGAGGACAGAAGCTTTCTTT.

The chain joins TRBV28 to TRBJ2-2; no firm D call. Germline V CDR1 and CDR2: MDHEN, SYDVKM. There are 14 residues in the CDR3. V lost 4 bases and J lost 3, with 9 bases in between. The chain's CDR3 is CASSSAGDTGELFF. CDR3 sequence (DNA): TGTGCCAGCAGTTCCGCAGGTGACACCGGGGAGCTGTTTTTT.

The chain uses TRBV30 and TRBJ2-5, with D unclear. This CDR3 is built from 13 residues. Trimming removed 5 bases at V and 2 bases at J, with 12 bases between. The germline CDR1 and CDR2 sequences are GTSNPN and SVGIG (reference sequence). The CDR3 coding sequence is TGTGCCTGGGGCCCACAGCCACAAGAGACCCAGTACTTC. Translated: CAWGPQPQETQYF.

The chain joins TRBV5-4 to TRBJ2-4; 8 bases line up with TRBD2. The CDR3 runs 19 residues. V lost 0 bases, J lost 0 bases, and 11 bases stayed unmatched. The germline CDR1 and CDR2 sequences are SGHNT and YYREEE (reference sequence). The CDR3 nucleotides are TGTGCCAGCAGCTTGGCGAGCGGGAGTGGGAAACTAGCCAAAAACATTCAGTACTTC. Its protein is CASSLASGSGKLAKNIQYF. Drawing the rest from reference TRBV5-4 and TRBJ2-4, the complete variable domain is ETGVTQSPTHLIKTRGQQVTLRCSSQSGHNTVSWYQQALGQGPQFIFQYYREEENGRGNFPPRFSGLQFPNYSSELNVNALELDDSALYLCASSLASGSGKLAKNIQYFGAGTRLSVL.

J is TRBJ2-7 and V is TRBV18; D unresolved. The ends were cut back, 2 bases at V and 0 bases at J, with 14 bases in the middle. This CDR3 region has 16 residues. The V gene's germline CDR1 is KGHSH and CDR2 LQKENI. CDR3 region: CASSPSGLGSSYEQYF. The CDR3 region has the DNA TGTGCCAGCTCACCATCAGGTTTGGGAAGCTCCTACGAGCAGTACTTC. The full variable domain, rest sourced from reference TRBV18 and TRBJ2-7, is NAGVMQNPRHLVRRRGQEARLRCSPMKGHSHVYWYRQLPEEGLKFMVYLQKENIIDESGMPKERFSAEFPKEGPSILRIQQVVRGDSAAYFCASSPSGLGSSYEQYFGPGTRLTVT.

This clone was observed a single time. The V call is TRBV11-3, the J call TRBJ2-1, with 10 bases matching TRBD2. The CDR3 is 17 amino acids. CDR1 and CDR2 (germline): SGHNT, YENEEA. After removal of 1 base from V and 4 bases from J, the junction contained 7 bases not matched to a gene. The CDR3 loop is CASSLGGGTSVYNEQFF. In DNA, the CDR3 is TGTGCCAGCAGCTTAGGTGGCGGGACTAGCGTTTACAATGAGCAGTTCTTC.

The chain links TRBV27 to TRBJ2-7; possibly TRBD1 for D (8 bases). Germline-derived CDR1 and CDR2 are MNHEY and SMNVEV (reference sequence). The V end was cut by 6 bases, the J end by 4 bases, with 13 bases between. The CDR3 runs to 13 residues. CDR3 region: CASRDREGYEQYF. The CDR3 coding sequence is TGTGCCAGCAGGGACAGGGAGGGGTACGAGCAGTACTTC.

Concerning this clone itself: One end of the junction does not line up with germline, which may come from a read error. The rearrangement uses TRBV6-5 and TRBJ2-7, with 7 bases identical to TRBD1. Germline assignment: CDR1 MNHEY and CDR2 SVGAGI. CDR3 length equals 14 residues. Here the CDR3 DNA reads TGTGCCAGCCACACGGGACAGCCAATCTACGAGCAGCACTTC. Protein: CASHTGQPIYEQHF.

The CDR3 DNA follows: TGTGCCAGCAGTGCCCGCGGGACAGTTGGTAACACCGGGGAGCTGTTTTTT. Amino acid sequence: CASSARGTVGNTGELFF. The chain uses TRBV27 and TRBJ2-2, with D tentatively TRBD1 (7 bases). V was clipped by 5 bases and J by 2 bases, with 18 bases between them. Germline assignment: CDR1 MNHEY and CDR2 SMNVEV (reference sequence). This CDR3 has 17 residues.